The 13 T cell receptor beta chains listed next were all sequenced from one sample in a study of CD8+ T cells in alopecia areata. RNA was isolated and reverse transcribed to cDNA, the sequencing template. Profiling relied on immunoSEQ multiplex PCR, and the TCRdb table lists in-frame clones only, not all of them. This sample yields about 200,000 clones, of which 57% are seen a single time; 0.45% belongs to the top ten. The sequenced sample was CD4+ T cells sorted from blood, obtained at week 0. All receptors come from a human donor with alopecia areata.

The chain joins TRBV14 to TRBJ2-3; tentative D call: TRBD2 (7 bases). Germline lookup yields CDR1 SGHDN and CDR2 FVKESK. This CDR3 spans 16 amino acids. V was clipped by 0 bases and J by 3 bases, with 13 bases between them. The CDR3 protein is CASSQDRGDITDTQYF. The CDR3, as DNA: TGTGCCAGCAGCCAAGATCGGGGGGACATTACAGATACGCAGTATTTT.

This clone was seen a handful of times. Other DNA sequences in this sample translate to the same CDR3. The chain is built from TRBV2 and TRBJ2-7; D unresolved. Germline loops: CDR1 SNHLY, CDR2 FYNNEI. With 7 bases removed from V and 4 bases from J, the gap between germline ends came to 5 bases. This CDR3 is 10 amino acids long. CDR3 DNA: TGTGCCAGCACCGGGTACGAGCAGTACTTC. The encoded protein is CASTGYEQYF.

The chain uses TRBV7-8 and TRBJ1-2, with D possibly TRBD1 on 6 matching bases. The CDR3 runs to 15 residues. Germline lookup yields CDR1 SGHVS and CDR2 FQNEAQ. V was shortened by 3 bases and J by 6 bases, with 17 bases between the two germline ends. In DNA, the CDR3 is TGTGCCAGCAGCTTTGAACAGGGAAAACTTGATGGCTACACCTTC. It yields the protein CASSFEQGKLDGYTF.

This chain connects TRBV5-6 to TRBJ1-2; perhaps TRBD1 as D (6 bases). Germline-derived CDR1 and CDR2 are SGHDT and YYEEEE. The CDR3 has 11 amino acids. Trimming removed 5 bases at V and 6 bases at J, with 8 bases between. CDR3: CASSKGDGYTF. The CDR3 nucleotides read TGTGCCAGCAGTAAGGGGGATGGCTACACCTTC.

The chain joins TRBV5-1 to TRBJ2-5, with 8 positions matching TRBD1. Germline assignment: CDR1 SGHRS and CDR2 YFSETQ. The CDR3 totals 14 residues. V dropped 6 bases and J dropped 1; count of bases not matched to a gene: 5. DNA of the CDR3: TGCGCCAGCACTCCAGACAGGGGCCAAGAGACCCAGTACTTC. Protein: CASTPDRGQETQYF.

The J gene is TRBJ2-1, the V gene TRBV7-3; 12 positions agree with TRBD2. Germline V gives CDR1 SGHTA, CDR2 FQGTGA. The junction had 6 bases not matched to a gene; V was cut back by 2 bases and J by 7 bases. The CDR3 is 16 amino acids. The CDR3 DNA follows: TGTGCCAGCAGCTTATCATCTAGCGGGAGGGGAAATGAGCAGTTCTTC. Its protein product is CASSLSSSGRGNEQFF.

The rearrangement joins TRBV4-1 to TRBJ2-7; D is undetermined. The CDR3 is 15 residues long. Deletions cut 1 base from V and 0 bases from J, with 10 bases between. The germline CDR1 and CDR2 sequences are MGHRA and YSYEKL. The CDR3 here is CASSQGMAVSYEQYF. The CDR3 coding sequence is TGCGCCAGCAGCCAAGGGATGGCAGTCTCCTACGAGCAGTACTTC.

This clone was observed a few times. The gene calls are TRBV2 and TRBJ2-3; TRBD2 agrees at 12 bases. Losses at the gene ends were 7 bases for V and 0 bases for J; bases not matched to a gene: 26. CDR1 is SNHLY and CDR2 is FYNNEI in the germline V gene. The CDR3 length is 23 residues. CDR3 region: CASTGGVFGGWLAGGTSTDTQYF. The CDR3 nucleotides read TGTGCCAGCACGGGTGGTGTCTTCGGCGGTTGGCTAGCGGGGGGGACTAGCACAGATACGCAGTATTTT.

The rearrangement joins TRBV2 to TRBJ2-6; TRBD1 matches at 7 bases. The germline CDR1 and CDR2 sequences are SNHLY and FYNNEI. Trimming removed 8 bases from V and 0 bases from J; junction bases left unmatched: 10. The CDR3 totals 17 residues. DNA of the CDR3: TGTGCCAGCCCTGGGAAACAGGGGAGCTCTGGGGCCAACGTCCTGACTTTC. This sequence encodes CASPGKQGSSGANVLTF. The variable domain in full, completed from reference TRBV2 and TRBJ2-6, reads EPEVTQTPSHQVTQMGQEVILRCVPISNHLYFYWYRQILGQKVEFLVSFYNNEISEKSEIFDDQFSVERPDGSNFTLKIRSTKLEDSAMYFCASPGKQGSSGANVLTFGAGSRLTVL.

The chain couples TRBV27 to TRBJ1-2; TRBD1 might be the D (5 bases). This CDR3 contains 15 residues. The germline V and J ends were trimmed by 8 bases and 1 base, with 17 bases remaining between them. Per the germline V gene, CDR1 is MNHEY and CDR2 is SMNVEV (reference sequence). CDR3 sequence: CASGKTGKVNYGYTF. In nucleotides, the CDR3 is TGTGCCAGCGGAAAAACAGGCAAGGTTAACTATGGCTACACCTTC.

This sequence joins TRBV18 and TRBJ1-2; D is perhaps TRBD1 (5 bases). The CDR3 loop spans 15 amino acids. With 3 bases removed from V and 4 bases from J, the gap between germline ends came to 15 bases. The V gene's germline CDR1 is KGHSH and CDR2 LQKENI. CDR3 in DNA: TGTGCCAGCTCACCTGCGGGGACGGCGAGCTATGGCTACACCTTC. Protein sequence: CASSPAGTASYGYTF.

This clone showed up just once. The V call is TRBV27, the J call TRBJ1-1; D is unclear. Trimming cost V 6 bases and J 2 bases, with 7 bases left between them. Germline-derived CDR1 and CDR2 are MNHEY and SMNVEV (reference sequence). This CDR3 contains 12 residues. The DNA of the CDR3 is TGTGCCAGCAGGAGGGCTAACACTGAAGCTTTCTTT. The encoded protein is CASRRANTEAFF.

The chain combines TRBV18 with TRBJ2-1; D is ambiguous. The ends were cut back, 8 bases at V and 3 bases at J, with 14 bases in the middle. Per germline, CDR1 KGHSH and CDR2 LQKENI. The CDR3 consists of 14 residues. The CDR3 DNA is TGTGCCAGCACGACTGGAGACCACTACAATGAGCAGTTCTTC. It specifies CASTTGDHYNEQFF.